This record looks at one T cell receptor beta chain sequence and its context. As yet, its antigen is unknown. Germline is not matched at one junction end, which may reflect a read error. This sample stems from a study of T cell responses to AZD1222 COVID-19 vaccine. Study findings and constraints: Baseline testing showed seropositivity in only a handful of AZD1222 recipients. Spike-specific TCR breadth and depth grew following two AZD1222 doses.

Measured with immunoSEQ multiplex PCR; TCRdb has only the in-frame clones, and not every one. The data hold about 120,000 clones, with over 80% observed a single time. The CDR3 is 11 residues long. The clonotype comes from an adult in good health. The sample consisted of peripheral blood, taken on day 0 of AZD1222 vaccination. V is TRBV5-3 and J is TRBJ1-2, with unresolved D. TRBV5-3 is an open reading frame, and its role is uncertain. CDR3 residues: CARSCAPAPDF. The CDR3 DNA reads as TGTGCCAGAAGCTGCGCCCCGGCGCCTGACTTC.